The 12 T cell receptor beta chains reported below all come from one sample, sequenced in a study of blood T cell repertoires in COVID-19. Clones were read by immunoSEQ multiplex PCR, and TCRdb kept only the in-frame ones, dropping some. The sample lists 150,000 to 200,000 clones; about 83% were seen once. The sequencing input was peripheral blood. These receptors were obtained from a man aged 55 to 69 with acute or convalescent COVID-19.

For this clone: The sample holds other DNA sequences that translate to the same CDR3. This chain uses TRBV4-1 with TRBJ1-4, with 8 bases that match TRBD1. V lost 3 bases, J lost 5 bases, and 5 bases stayed unmatched. CDR3 size: 15 residues. The germline gives CDR1 MGHRA, CDR2 YSYEKL. CDR3 DNA sequence: TGCGCCAGCAGCCAGGGGGACAGGTTAAATGAAAAACTGTTTTTT. Translated, it gives CASSQGDRLNEKLFF.

CDR3 sequence (DNA): TGTGCCAGCAGCGTACGAAGGGGGACCATATATTTT. Amino acids: CASSVRRGTIYF. This sequence joins TRBV9 and TRBJ1-3; D is perhaps TRBD1 (6 bases). Germline loops: CDR1 SGDLS, CDR2 YYNGEE. This CDR3 is built from 12 residues. Trimming stripped 1 base from V and 10 bases from J, with 9 bases between.

The rearrangement joins TRBV4-1 to TRBJ1-3, with TRBD1 matching over 9 bases. The trim removed 3 bases at V and 4 bases at J, leaving 10 bases unmatched. The CDR3 has 17 amino acids. Germline V gene data show CDR1 as MGHRA and CDR2 as YSYEKL. In DNA, the CDR3 is TGCGCCAGCAGCCACCTTTACAGGGGGCAAGTCGGAAACACCATATATTTT. Protein product: CASSHLYRGQVGNTIYF.

The V and J genes are TRBV9 and TRBJ2-5; perhaps TRBD1 as D (5 bases). In germline, CDR1 is SGDLS, CDR2 YYNGEE. The ends were cut back, 4 bases at V and 1 base at J, with 14 bases in the middle. The CDR3 contains 15 residues. In nucleotides, the CDR3 is TGTGCCAGCAGCACCCGCCAGACAGTCCAAGAGACCCAGTACTTC. Translation gives CASSTRQTVQETQYF.

V is TRBV4-3 and J is TRBJ2-2, with D possibly matching TRBD2 (5 bases). The V end was cut by 1 base, the J end by 4 bases, with 19 bases between. Germline values: CDR1 LGHNA, CDR2 YSLEER. The CDR3 has 18 amino acids. CDR3 region: CASSQGLLSVGSTGELFF. The DNA of the CDR3 is TGCGCCAGCAGCCAAGGTCTCTTGTCTGTGGGGAGCACCGGGGAGCTGTTTTTT.

This clone appeared many times. The V call is TRBV4-3, the J call TRBJ1-2; TRBD1 matches 7 bases. V lost 4 bases and J lost 6; bases outside the gene matches: 14. CDR3 length: 16 amino acids. Germline CDR1 and CDR2: LGHNA and YSLEER. This CDR3 is CASSRFLEAGGNGYTF. The CDR3 nucleotides are TGCGCCAGCAGCCGATTCCTTGAGGCAGGGGGGAATGGCTACACCTTC.

The chain uses TRBV6-1 and TRBJ2-2; no firm D call. The germline V gene has CDR1 MNHNS and CDR2 SASEGT. Trimming removed 1 base at V and 2 bases at J, with 11 bases between. This CDR3 region has 16 residues. CDR3 coding DNA: TGTGCCAGCAGTGAAGGTGGCAGTATTAACACCGGGGAGCTGTTTTTT. Amino acids: CASSEGGSINTGELFF.

The V gene is TRBV6-5, the J gene TRBJ1-1; maybe TRBD1 (6 bases). This CDR3 region has 12 residues. V was trimmed by 7 bases and J by 7 bases, leaving 13 bases between them. Germline CDR1 and CDR2: MNHEY and SVGAGI. The CDR3 region is CASKGGVLEAFF. The DNA of the CDR3 is TGTGCCAGCAAAGGGGGGGTACTTGAAGCTTTCTTT.

The chain employs TRBV28 and TRBJ1-1, with 7 bases identical to TRBD1. Unmatched junction bases numbered 3, after V lost 5 bases and J lost 3 bases. In germline, CDR1 is MDHEN, CDR2 SYDVKM. This CDR3 has 13 amino acids. CDR3 bases: TGTGCCAGCAGTGAGCAGGGGGACACTGAAGCTTTCTTT. This encodes CASSEQGDTEAFF.

The chain couples TRBV24-1 to TRBJ2-3, with 10 positions matching TRBD1. The CDR3 is 18 residues long. The germline gives CDR1 KGHDR, CDR2 SFDVKD. Losses at the gene ends were 5 bases for V and 4 bases for J; bases not matched to a gene: 14. The CDR3 region is CATSGIYLDRGISDTQYF. In nucleotides, the CDR3 is TGTGCCACCAGTGGAATATACCTGGACAGGGGGATCTCAGATACGCAGTATTTT.

This clone is a singleton in its sample. The chain recombines TRBV27 with TRBJ2-7; TRBD1 matches at 9 bases. Germline V gene lookup returns CDR1 MNHEY and CDR2 SMNVEV (reference sequence). Trimming took 5 bases from V and 2 from J; bases not matched to a gene: 7. The CDR3 spans 15 residues. CDR3 region: CASSPIDRGAYEQYF. CDR3 DNA sequence: TGTGCCAGCAGTCCTATCGACAGGGGGGCCTACGAGCAGTACTTC.

The table lists this clone with many counts. The chain combines TRBV20-1 with TRBJ2-7; possibly TRBD1 for D (6 bases). Germline assignment: CDR1 DFQATT and CDR2 SNEGSKA (reference sequence). This CDR3 comprises 13 residues. V lost 3 bases to trimming and J lost 3 bases, with 12 bases between them. CDR3 DNA: TGCAGTGCTAGTCGGACAGACCTCTACGAGCAGTACTTC. Encoded protein: CSASRTDLYEQYF.